Described below is a single T cell receptor beta chain sequence and its context. No antigen is known for it. PCR used 60 Vbeta primers and 13 Jbeta primers. Measured with immunoSEQ multiplex PCR; TCRdb has only the in-frame clones, and not every one. The listing contains about 58,000 clones. The data were taken from a study of cytomegalovirus exposure and HLA in healthy donors. Overall study findings and caveats: Most CMV-associated TCR beta chains appeared HLA-restricted in a later analysis. Some V segments could not be told apart, so they were left out, TRBV6-2 and TRBV6-3 among them.

CDR3 length: 15 residues. The germline gives CDR1 MNHEY, CDR2 SMNVEV (reference sequence). V lost 9 bases to trimming and J lost 0 bases; unmatched junction nucleotides: 8. Sequences were obtained from PBMCs. This receptor was obtained from a woman in her late teens or twenties in good health and CMV-seronegative. The gene calls are TRBV27 and TRBJ2-7; 10 nucleotides line up with TRBD2. The CDR3 reads CASNTLAGGSYEQYF. In DNA form, the CDR3 reads TGTGCCAGTAACACTTTAGCGGGAGGCTCCTACGAGCAGTACTTC.